This passage covers 19 T cell receptor beta chains from one sample sequenced in a study of CD8+ T cells in alopecia areata. Reverse transcription of extracted RNA yielded cDNA, which provided the sequencing template. Only in-frame clones appear in the TCRdb table, and some are missing; sequencing was by immunoSEQ multiplex PCR. The data hold approximately 280,000 clones, with 58% observed a single time. Documented treatment: oral pan-JAK inhibitor, 5-10 mg twice daily. Source: CD4+ T cells sorted from blood, taken at week 24, from a patient treated with tofacitinib. These receptors all come from a human donor with alopecia areata.

This clone was seen only a few times. The chain joins TRBV30 to TRBJ2-1; a possible D gene is TRBD2 (5 bases). CDR3 size: 14 residues. The germline V gene has CDR1 GTSNPN and CDR2 SVGIG (reference sequence). Trimming took off 4 bases at V and 7 bases at J, with 17 bases between the two ends. CDR3 nucleotides: TGTGCCTGGAACGAGGGCGGCGGGTGGAATGAGCAGTTCTTC. It is translated as CAWNEGGGWNEQFF.

This rearrangement joins TRBV29-1 to TRBJ1-2; perhaps TRBD1 as D (6 bases). The CDR3 has 15 residues. Trimming removed 2 bases at V and 3 bases at J, with 16 bases between. CDR1 and CDR2 from the germline V gene are SQVTM and ANQGSEA. The CDR3 nucleotides are TGCAGCGTTGAAAGGGGCAGGGGAGTGGACTATGGCTACACCTTC. This gives the protein CSVERGRGVDYGYTF.

The chain employs TRBV28 and TRBJ1-2; weak D call: TRBD1 (5 bases). The CDR3 totals 14 residues. Trimming took 3 bases from V and 4 from J, leaving 12 bases between them. Per the germline V gene, CDR1 is MDHEN and CDR2 is SYDVKM. The DNA of the CDR3 is TGTGCCAGCAGTTTCGGGGCAGGGAGCTATGGCTACACCTTC. Protein sequence: CASSFGAGSYGYTF.

The gene calls are TRBV7-2 and TRBJ1-2; D is uncertain. With 7 bases removed from V and 8 bases from J, the gap between germline ends came to 17 bases. This CDR3 contains 13 residues. CDR1 is SGHTA, CDR2 FQGNSA, per germline. The CDR3 region has the DNA TGTGCCAGCACCAATCCGGGCTGGGGAGGCTACACCTTC. It specifies CASTNPGWGGYTF.

V and J are TRBV13 and TRBJ2-7; 9 nucleotides align to TRBD2. Germline CDR1 is PRHDT and CDR2 is FYEKMQ (reference sequence). V shed 5 bases, J shed 3 bases, and the junction held 11 bases outside the gene matches. The CDR3 totals 16 residues. CDR3 amino acids: CASSLPRAGGHYEQYF. CDR3 DNA: TGTGCCAGCAGCCTGCCCAGAGCGGGGGGCCACTACGAGCAGTACTTC.

This chain joins TRBV7-8 and TRBJ1-5; D not certain. The CDR3 totals 13 residues. Germline assignment: CDR1 SGHVS and CDR2 FQNEAQ. Trimming cost V 5 bases and J 5 bases, with 10 bases left between them. CDR3: CASSLGADQPQHF. The DNA of the CDR3 is TGTGCCAGCAGCCTAGGTGCCGATCAGCCCCAGCATTTT.

The chain employs TRBV7-9 and TRBJ2-2, with D hard to call. Germline V lookup: CDR1 SEHNR, CDR2 FQNEAQ (reference sequence). The CDR3 is made up of 14 amino acids. The V end was cut by 2 bases, the J end by 7 bases, with 11 bases between. In DNA, the CDR3 is TGTGCCAGCAGCTTAACGTACAGTGACGGGGAGCTGTTTTTT. Protein product: CASSLTYSDGELFF. The whole variable domain, filled in from reference TRBV7-9 and TRBJ2-2, reads DTGVSQNPRHKITKRGQNVTFRCDPISEHNRLYWYRQTLGQGPEFLTYFQNEAQLEKSRLLSDRFSAERPKGSFSTLEIQRTEQGDSAMYLCASSLTYSDGELFFGEGSRLTVL.

This clone occurred once. Other nucleotide sequences from this sample produce the same CDR3. DNA of the CDR3: TGTGCCAGCAGCTTAGCGTCAGAGACCCAGTACTTC. Translating gives CASSLASETQYF. This chain connects TRBV7-9 to TRBJ2-5; no firm D call. Germline V gene lookup returns CDR1 SEHNR and CDR2 FQNEAQ (reference sequence). V dropped 0 bases and J dropped 4 bases, with 3 bases sitting between them. The length of the CDR3 is 12 residues.

This clone was detected a few times. The chain is built from TRBV27 and TRBJ1-2; D remains unclear. V was trimmed by 3 bases and J by 1 base, leaving 9 bases between them. The germline V gene has CDR1 MNHEY and CDR2 SMNVEV (reference sequence). This CDR3 is built from 14 residues. CDR3 sequence (DNA): TGTGCCAGCAGTTTTCGTCCCGGTAACTATGGCTACACCTTC. Amino acids: CASSFRPGNYGYTF.

V is TRBV10-3 and J is TRBJ1-2, with D hard to call. V was trimmed by 9 bases and J by 3 bases, leaving 14 bases between them. Germline loops: CDR1 ENHRY, CDR2 SYGVKD. This CDR3 is 13 amino acids long. The CDR3 DNA is TGTGCCATACCTGTTGGTCCGCACTATGGCTACACCTTC. It translates to CAIPVGPHYGYTF.

This chain's CDR3 is CASSSLDGETQYF. CDR3 sequence (DNA): TGTGCCAGCAGTTCGCTAGACGGAGAGACCCAGTACTTC. The chain joins TRBV2 to TRBJ2-5; D call uncertain. Germline V CDR1 and CDR2: SNHLY, FYNNEI. This CDR3 contains 13 residues. The germline V and J ends were trimmed by 5 bases and 4 bases, with 11 bases remaining between them.

This clone has a handful of counts. The rearrangement joins TRBV29-1 to TRBJ2-1, with TRBD1 identical over 9 bases. Germline V lookup: CDR1 SQVTM, CDR2 ANQGSEA. This CDR3 comprises 16 residues. V was clipped by 7 bases and J by 6 bases; unmatched bases: 16. DNA for the CDR3: TGCAGCGGGGGGGAACCCGGGACAGGGCACCGCAATGAGCAGTTCTTC. This codes for CSGGEPGTGHRNEQFF.

A note on this clone: One end of the junction does not line up with germline, which may come from a read error. V and J are TRBV30 and TRBJ2-6, with D unresolved. The CDR3 is 14 amino acids. Per the germline V gene, CDR1 is GTSNPN and CDR2 is SVGIG (reference sequence). CDR3 region: CARRPASGANVLTF. The CDR3 nucleotides read TGTGCCCGGAGACCGGCCTCTGGGGCCAACGTCCTGACTTTC.

The V and J genes are TRBV4-2 and TRBJ2-7; unclear D gene. The CDR3 has 14 amino acids. Germline V lookup: CDR1 LGHNA, CDR2 YNFKEQ. The V end was cut by 5 bases, the J end by 2 bases, with 13 bases between. The CDR3 nucleotides read TGTGCCAGCAGCTTGGATTCAGGAACCTACGAGCAGTACTTC. Its protein product is CASSLDSGTYEQYF.

The chain links TRBV4-1 to TRBJ1-5, with unresolved D. V lost 1 base and J lost 4, with 8 bases in between. Germline V gene sequence: CDR1 MGHRA, CDR2 YSYEKL. The CDR3 sequence is 14 residues long. The CDR3 coding sequence is TGCGCCAGCAGCCAAGTGAGTGGAAATCAGCCCCAGCATTTT. Amino acid sequence: CASSQVSGNQPQHF.

J is TRBJ1-5 and V is TRBV7-9; tentative D call: TRBD1 (6 bases). The CDR3 runs 13 residues. The germline V gene encodes CDR1 SEHNR and CDR2 FQNEAQ (reference sequence). Trimming left V 5 bases short and J 4 bases short, with 9 bases between. CDR3 residues: CASSPQGNQPQHF. CDR3 nucleotides: TGTGCCAGCAGCCCCCAGGGGAATCAGCCCCAGCATTTT.

The genes are TRBV28 and TRBJ1-1, with D possibly matching TRBD1 (6 bases). This CDR3 is 13 amino acids long. Germline lookup yields CDR1 MDHEN and CDR2 SYDVKM. With 5 bases removed from V and 6 bases from J, the gap between germline ends came to 13 bases. CDR3 coding DNA: TGTGCCAGCAGTAGACAGGAAGCTTCTGAAGCTTTCTTT. This gives the protein CASSRQEASEAFF.

V is TRBV6-5 and J is TRBJ1-2; possible D gene TRBD1, 5 bases. Germline lookup yields CDR1 MNHEY and CDR2 SVGAGI. CDR3 size: 14 residues. V was cut by 7 bases and J by 2 bases, with 14 bases left in between. CDR3 nucleotides: TGTGCCAGCACCGCGACAGATGGCAACTATGGCTACACCTTC. The encoded protein is CASTATDGNYGYTF.

The chain combines TRBV7-2 with TRBJ1-6; the D is unclear. CDR1 is SGHTA, CDR2 FQGNSA, per germline. This CDR3 region has 17 residues. Trimming took off 0 bases at V and 0 bases at J, with 9 bases between the two ends. CDR3 in amino acids: CASSLAVLSSYNSPLHF. For the CDR3, the DNA is TGTGCCAGCAGCTTAGCGGTCTTGAGCTCCTATAATTCACCCCTCCACTTT.